Each of the 17 T cell receptor beta chains below was sequenced from the same sample in a study of OX40 agonist ivuxolimab in advanced cancers. Some clones are missing from TCRdb's copy, which holds only in-frame ones; the method was immunoSEQ multiplex PCR. Here the sample spans about 64,000 clones, approximately 90% being singletons. The starting material was CD4+ or CD8+ T cells sorted from blood, obtained in a trial of the OX40 agonist ivuxolimab. These receptors all come from an adult with an advanced solid tumor such as melanoma, head and neck, liver or kidney cancer.

This clone occurred a few times. Compared with germline, one end of the junction differs, possibly owing to a read error. The chain couples TRBV7-8 to TRBJ1-5; 10 positions match TRBD1. Germline V gene lookup returns CDR1 SGHVS and CDR2 FQNEAQ. CDR3 size: 17 residues. The CDR3 sequence: CASSLVGTGVSSQPQHF. The CDR3 bases are TGTGCCAGCAGCTTAGTAGGGACAGGGGTGAGCAGTCAGCCCCAGCATTTT.

This sequence joins TRBV6-1 and TRBJ2-3, with 10 nucleotides matching TRBD2. Trimming took 1 base from V and 4 from J; bases not matched to a gene: 8. The CDR3 covers 17 residues. Germline CDR1 reads MNHNS; CDR2 reads SASEGT. The chain's CDR3 is CASSEVGWGTSADTQYF. The CDR3 region has the DNA TGTGCCAGCAGTGAAGTGGGTTGGGGGACTAGCGCAGATACGCAGTATTTT.

V and J are TRBV10-3 and TRBJ2-5; 10 positions match TRBD1. CDR3 length equals 15 residues. V lost 6 bases, J lost 4 bases, and 8 bases stayed unmatched. Per germline, CDR1 ENHRY and CDR2 SYGVKD. This CDR3 reads CAIRRQGADLETQYF. The CDR3 DNA reads TGTGCCATCAGGAGACAGGGGGCCGATTTAGAGACCCAGTACTTC.

This clone is classed as medium-sized. J is TRBJ1-3 and V is TRBV2; D gene ambiguous. The V gene's germline CDR1 is SNHLY and CDR2 FYNNEI. CDR3 length: 15 amino acids. V was pared by 1 base and J by 4 bases, with 11 bases between. In DNA, the CDR3 is TGTGCCAGCAGTGAAGTGTCGTCTACAGGAAACACCATATATTTT. Protein sequence: CASSEVSSTGNTIYF.

The rearrangement links TRBV18 to TRBJ2-2, with D uncertain. This CDR3 is 15 amino acids long. Trimming shortened V by 1 base and J by 0 bases, and 6 bases separated the two germline ends. The germline V gene has CDR1 KGHSH and CDR2 LQKENI. Here the CDR3 DNA reads TGTGCCAGCTCACCACGGGCTACGAACACCGGGGAGCTGTTTTTT. This sequence encodes CASSPRATNTGELFF.

J is TRBJ2-5 and V is TRBV18; D possibly matches TRBD1 or TRBD2 (6 bases each). The length of the CDR3 is 14 residues. The V gene's germline CDR1 is KGHSH and CDR2 LQKENI. V lost 2 bases and J lost 4, with 11 bases in between. The CDR3, as DNA: TGTGCCAGCTCACCAAGGGGGGTGTTAGAGACCCAGTACTTC. Translated: CASSPRGVLETQYF.

The chain uses TRBV27 and TRBJ2-6; the match to TRBD1 covers 12 bases. V shed 3 bases, J shed 3 bases, and the junction held 6 bases outside the gene matches. This CDR3 is built from 18 residues. Germline CDR1 reads MNHEY; CDR2 reads SMNVEV (reference sequence). The CDR3 protein is CASSFLGQGAGGANVLTF. CDR3 DNA sequence: TGTGCCAGCAGTTTCCTGGGACAGGGGGCTGGTGGGGCCAACGTCCTGACTTTC.

The V and J genes are TRBV7-2 and TRBJ2-7; D ambiguous. The V and J ends lost 1 base and 0 bases respectively, with 7 bases between them. Germline V lookup: CDR1 SGHTA, CDR2 FQGNSA. CDR3 size: 14 residues. In nucleotides, the CDR3 is TGTGCCAGCAGCTTAGATAACGGCTCCTACGAGCAGTACTTC. Translating it yields CASSLDNGSYEQYF.

In this sample, this clone turned up a few times. The chain carries TRBV7-9 and TRBJ2-2; TRBD1 agrees at 7 bases. Unmatched junction bases numbered 5, after V lost 1 base and J lost 6 bases. Germline loops: CDR1 SEHNR, CDR2 FQNEAQ (reference sequence). The CDR3 spans 15 residues. CDR3 loop: CASSLGGGWAGELFF. In DNA, the CDR3 is TGTGCCAGCAGCTTAGGAGGGGGCTGGGCCGGGGAGCTGTTTTTT.

CDR3 bases: TGTGCCAGCAGTACGGACAGGGGAAGCAATCAGCCCCAGCATTTT. Residues: CASSTDRGSNQPQHF. The V and J genes are TRBV6-5 and TRBJ1-5; 9 nucleotides agree with TRBD1. The CDR3 totals 15 residues. Germline V gene lookup returns CDR1 MNHEY and CDR2 SVGAGI. With V trimmed by 5 bases and J by 1 base, 3 bases remained unmatched.

The gene calls are TRBV7-9 and TRBJ2-5; 11 bases are a match to TRBD2. The CDR3 extends over 17 amino acids. Germline values: CDR1 SEHNR, CDR2 FQNEAQ (reference sequence). Germline trimming cut 1 base from V and 5 bases from J; bases unmatched to any gene: 9. CDR3 in amino acids: CASSLGVSGRALETQYF. In nucleotides, the CDR3 is TGTGCCAGCAGCTTAGGAGTTAGCGGGAGGGCCCTGGAGACCCAGTACTTC.

The gene calls are TRBV5-1 and TRBJ1-1, with D maybe TRBD1 (5 bases). This CDR3 contains 15 residues. Trimming took off 4 bases at V and 6 bases at J, with 19 bases between the two ends. Germline V gene sequence: CDR1 SGHRS, CDR2 YFSETQ. DNA of the CDR3: TGCGCCAGCAGCGCGGGGGGATGGGGCAGTGCTGAAGCTTTCTTT. As protein: CASSAGGWGSAEAFF.

V and J are TRBV19 and TRBJ1-2; 10 bases fit TRBD1. The CDR3 extends over 13 amino acids. V shed 6 bases and J 8 bases; nucleotides not matched to a gene: 6. Germline CDR1 and CDR2: LNHDA and SQIVND (reference sequence). This chain's CDR3 is CASRRQGAYGYTF. The CDR3 bases are TGTGCCAGTAGGAGACAGGGGGCTTACGGCTACACCTTC.

This sequence joins TRBV7-2 and TRBJ1-2; no clear D gene. Germline CDR1 is SGHTA and CDR2 is FQGNSA. Between the trimmed V and J ends, which lost 6 bases and 4 bases, there was a span of 18 bases. The CDR3 covers 15 residues. The CDR3 DNA follows: TGTGCCAGCAGTTCCCGGGGTGAGAGTATCTATGGCTACACCTTC. This translates into CASSSRGESIYGYTF.

The chain uses TRBV7-2 and TRBJ2-4, with 7 bases fitting TRBD2. The ends lost 3 bases at V and 4 bases at J; junction bases unmatched: 6. The CDR3 has 15 residues. CDR1 is SGHTA, CDR2 FQGNSA, per germline. In nucleotides, the CDR3 is TGTGCCAGCAGCTTGGGACTACAGACTAAAAACATTCAGTACTTC. Translation gives CASSLGLQTKNIQYF.

The V call is TRBV9, the J call TRBJ1-1; 8 bases line up with TRBD1. The J segment lost 7 bases and the V segment lost 5 bases, leaving 13 bases of the junction unmatched. CDR3 length equals 15 residues. CDR1 and CDR2 (germline): SGDLS, YYNGEE. CDR3 amino acids: CASRIGQGASDEAFF. The CDR3 bases are TGTGCCAGCAGGATAGGGCAGGGGGCCAGCGATGAAGCTTTCTTT.

The count of this clone is one. The chain has TRBV4-2 and TRBJ2-3; D not certain. The germline V and J ends were trimmed by 3 bases and 6 bases, with 19 bases remaining between them. CDR1 and CDR2 from the germline V gene are LGHNA and YNFKEQ. This CDR3 is built from 16 residues. The CDR3 nucleotides are TGTGCCAGCAGCCAGAGCTTTAGGGCCCCTGGGGATACGCAGTATTTT. As protein: CASSQSFRAPGDTQYF.